The source of this T cell receptor (beta chain) is a study of blood T cell repertoires in COVID-19. On the study more broadly: Spain, Italy and the United States supplied samples that represented acute and convalescent COVID-19. From T cells, B-cell-depleted T cells, or PBMCs came the material, which was cDNA or gDNA.

The V gene end was trimmed by 6 bases and the J gene end by 13 bases; junction bases not matched to a gene: 11. The CDR3 length is 13 residues. Germline V gene data show CDR1 as MNHEY and CDR2 as SVGAGI. Enrolled during active infection, Seattle patients were then followed longitudinally. Per the authors' pipeline: Amplification of reference gene primers was used by the study to estimate nucleated cell counts. Assay: immunoSEQ multiplex PCR; the TCRdb copy retains only in-frame clones and omits some. V and J calls and clone size are as listed in that table; D and trimming were resolved from the DNA. This sample has fewer than 350,000 clones, with about nine tenths found just once.

Sequencing was done on a sample of peripheral blood. The sequence was collected from a woman aged 25 to 39 with COVID-19, enrolled during active disease. V gene TRBV6-5 combines with J gene TRBJ2-1; 8 nucleotides align to TRBD1. The CDR3 protein is CASSSGQGGFQFF. CDR3 in DNA: TGTGCCAGCAGCTCTGGACAGGGCGGGTTCCAGTTCTTC.